A single sample gave rise to the 11 T cell receptor beta chains below, sequenced in a study of immune evolution from preneoplasia to lung adenocarcinoma. Profiling relied on immunoSEQ multiplex PCR, and the TCRdb table lists in-frame clones only, not all of them. The repertoire consists of more than 5,000 clones, with about 68% occurring once and the leading ten covering about 6.7%. Sequences were obtained from FFPE lung adenocarcinoma in situ tissue. These receptors were taken from a person aged 55-80 years with lung adenocarcinoma.

The chain carries TRBV7-6 and TRBJ2-7, with 12 bases matching TRBD2. Germline CDR1 and CDR2: SGHVS and FNYEAQ. The length of the CDR3 is 14 residues. V lost 5 bases to trimming and J lost 6 bases; unmatched junction nucleotides: 5. The CDR3 sequence: CASSPLAGGSEQYF. The CDR3 nucleotides are TGTGCCAGCAGCCCACTAGCGGGGGGTAGCGAGCAGTACTTC.

The V and J genes are TRBV5-7 and TRBJ1-6; D is possibly TRBD1 (6 bases). TRBV5-7 is noted as an ORF with a role that remains uncertain. V was trimmed by 0 bases and J by 7 bases, leaving 17 bases between them. This CDR3 contains 17 residues. CDR3 residues: CASSLGLPGHSNSPLHF. The CDR3 DNA is TGTGCCAGCAGCTTGGGGCTCCCGGGACATTCGAATTCACCCCTCCACTTT.

The chain is built from TRBV7-9 and TRBJ2-1; TRBD1 agrees at 8 bases. Germline CDR1 SEHNR, CDR2 FQNEAQ (reference sequence). CDR3 length equals 13 residues. Germline trimming cut 1 base from V and 15 bases from J; bases unmatched to any gene: 8. The CDR3 reads CASSLETGTGSFF. Here the CDR3 DNA reads TGTGCCAGCAGCTTAGAGACCGGGACAGGTTCGTTCTTC.

This CDR3 reads CASRYPGGEEQYF. In nucleotides, the CDR3 is TGTGCCAGCAGATACCCCGGGGGGGAAGAGCAGTACTTC. The gene calls are TRBV7-9 and TRBJ2-7; TRBD2 matches 8 bases. The CDR3 sequence is 13 residues long. After removal of 6 bases from V and 7 bases from J, the junction contained 8 bases not matched to a gene. Germline lookup yields CDR1 SEHNR and CDR2 FQNEAQ (reference sequence).

J is TRBJ1-2 and V is TRBV27; D remains unclear. This CDR3 comprises 13 residues. Germline loops: CDR1 MNHEY, CDR2 SMNVEV (reference sequence). V was clipped by 8 bases and J by 5 bases, with 15 bases between them. The CDR3 DNA sequence: TGTGCCAGCGGAAATACTGGAAGATATGGCTACACCTTC. Translated, it gives CASGNTGRYGYTF.

The J gene is TRBJ2-4, the V gene TRBV9; possibly TRBD2 for D (6 bases). From germline, CDR1 is SGDLS and CDR2 YYNGEE. Trimming left V 2 bases short and J 0 bases short, with 6 bases between. CDR3 length equals 14 residues. The CDR3, as DNA: TGTGCCAGCAGCGTGGGACTAGCCAAAAACATTCAGTACTTC. Translation gives CASSVGLAKNIQYF.

The chain joins TRBV15 to TRBJ1-5, with D possibly matching TRBD1 (5 bases). Germline V gives CDR1 LNHNV, CDR2 YYDKDF (reference sequence). This CDR3 is 13 amino acids long. The V gene lost 4 bases and the J gene lost 4 bases, with 8 bases spanning the gap. The CDR3 is CATSIAGNQPQHF. DNA of the CDR3: TGTGCCACCAGCATAGCAGGGAATCAGCCCCAGCATTTT.

This chain joins TRBV5-1 and TRBJ2-1; D might be TRBD2 (5 bases). The germline V gene has CDR1 SGHRS and CDR2 YFSETQ. V was pared by 0 bases and J by 2 bases, with 9 bases between. The CDR3 length is 15 residues. DNA for the CDR3: TGCGCCAGCAGCTTGGACGGGGTCACCTACAATGAGCAGTTCTTC. Amino acids: CASSLDGVTYNEQFF.

The gene calls are TRBV6-4 and TRBJ2-7; tentatively, D is TRBD1 (5 bases). V was shortened by 2 bases and J by 4 bases, with 18 bases between the two germline ends. The V gene's germline CDR1 is MRHNA and CDR2 SNTAGT. The CDR3 is 16 residues long. The CDR3 spells CASSDVRPRGLYEQYF. DNA for the CDR3: TGTGCCAGCAGTGACGTCAGGCCAAGGGGCCTTTACGAGCAGTACTTC.

The J gene is TRBJ1-5, the V gene TRBV6-5; a weak D match, TRBD1 (6 bases). Trimming cost V 2 bases and J 9 bases, with 8 bases left between them. Germline lookup yields CDR1 MNHEY and CDR2 SVGAGI. This CDR3 spans 12 amino acids. CDR3 bases: TGTGCCAGCAGTTACATAGGGGGGCCCCAGCATTTT. Translated: CASSYIGGPQHF.

V gene TRBV6-5 combines with J gene TRBJ2-3; possibly TRBD2 for D (5 bases). This CDR3 region has 14 residues. The germline V gene has CDR1 MNHEY and CDR2 SVGAGI. Trimming pared 2 bases from V and 1 base from J, leaving 7 bases between. CDR3 in amino acids: CASSYLSGTDTQYF. The CDR3 bases are TGTGCCAGCAGTTACCTTAGCGGCACAGATACGCAGTATTTT.